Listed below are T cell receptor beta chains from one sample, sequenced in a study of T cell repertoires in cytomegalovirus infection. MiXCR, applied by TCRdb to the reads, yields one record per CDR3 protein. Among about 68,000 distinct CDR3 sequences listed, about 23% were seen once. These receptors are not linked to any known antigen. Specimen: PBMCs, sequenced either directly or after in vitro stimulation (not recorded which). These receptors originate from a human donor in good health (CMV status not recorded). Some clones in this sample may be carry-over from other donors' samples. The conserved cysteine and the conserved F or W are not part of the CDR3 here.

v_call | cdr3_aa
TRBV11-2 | ASRQLNTEAF
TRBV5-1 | ASSPGQGNTEAF
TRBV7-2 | ASSLATSVQETQY
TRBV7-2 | ASSNTGSTNEKLF
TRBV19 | ASSMGGLLIDEQF
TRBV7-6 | ASSLVRPGISNEKLF
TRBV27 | ASSLSGGQTEAF
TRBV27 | ASSFIAGVNTEAF
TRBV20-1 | SARDRGDSPRGYT
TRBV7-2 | ASSLGTGETQY
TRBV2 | ASSGGQLTAGGPQETQY